This T cell receptor beta chain was identified in a study of cytomegalovirus exposure and HLA in healthy donors. The study drew the donors from its roughly 120-subject validation cohort, separate from the 666-subject first cohort. Assay: immunoSEQ multiplex PCR; the TCRdb copy retains only in-frame clones and omits some. This table holds roughly 84,000 clones, approximately 91% found once. Points on this clone: The antigen is undetermined.

Study-level findings and limits: Many donors shared some public TCRs, even though most TCR sequences were rare. It was 150 or so TCR beta chains that were listed as cytomegalovirus-associated. CMV antigen specificity of three CMV-associated chains was confirmed in vitro.

The CDR3 runs to 15 residues. Trimming left V 1 base short and J 9 bases short, with 14 bases between. Looked up from germline, CDR1 is SGHRS and CDR2 is YFSETQ. This clonotype was obtained from a young man in good health and CMV-seronegative. The V gene is TRBV5-1, the J gene TRBJ1-6; D remains unclear. Material: PBMCs. The CDR3 nucleotides read TGCGCCAGCAGCTTGAACGGGGAGTTTGGTTCACCCCTCCACTTT. This sequence encodes CASSLNGEFGSPLHF.